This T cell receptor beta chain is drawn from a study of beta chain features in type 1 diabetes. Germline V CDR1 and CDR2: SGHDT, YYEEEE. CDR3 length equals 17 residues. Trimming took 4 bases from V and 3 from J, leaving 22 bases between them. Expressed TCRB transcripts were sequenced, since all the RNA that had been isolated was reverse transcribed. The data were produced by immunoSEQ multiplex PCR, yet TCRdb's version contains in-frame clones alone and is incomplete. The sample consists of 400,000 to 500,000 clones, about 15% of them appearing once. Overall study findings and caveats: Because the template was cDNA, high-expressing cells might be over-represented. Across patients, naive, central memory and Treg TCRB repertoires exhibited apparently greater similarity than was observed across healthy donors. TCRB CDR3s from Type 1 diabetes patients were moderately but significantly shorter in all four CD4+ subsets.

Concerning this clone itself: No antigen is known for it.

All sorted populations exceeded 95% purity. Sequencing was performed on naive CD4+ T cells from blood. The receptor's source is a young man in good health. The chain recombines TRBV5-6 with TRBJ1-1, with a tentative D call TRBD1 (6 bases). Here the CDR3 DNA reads TGTGCCAGCAGCCGATCAGGGACACCTATCGGGGACACTGAAGCTTTCTTT. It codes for CASSRSGTPIGDTEAFF.